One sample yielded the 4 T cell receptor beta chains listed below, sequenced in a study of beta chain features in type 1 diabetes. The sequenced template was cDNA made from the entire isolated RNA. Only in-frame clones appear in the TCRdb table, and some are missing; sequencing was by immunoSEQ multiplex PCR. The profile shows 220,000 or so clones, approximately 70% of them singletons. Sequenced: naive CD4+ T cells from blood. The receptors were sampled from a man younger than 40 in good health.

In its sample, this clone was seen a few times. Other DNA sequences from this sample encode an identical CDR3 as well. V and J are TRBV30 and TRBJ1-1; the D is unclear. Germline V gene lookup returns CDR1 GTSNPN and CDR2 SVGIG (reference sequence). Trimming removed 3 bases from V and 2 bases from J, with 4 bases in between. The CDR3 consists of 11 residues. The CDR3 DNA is TGTGCCTGGAGAGGTAACACTGAAGCTTTCTTT. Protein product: CAWRGNTEAFF.

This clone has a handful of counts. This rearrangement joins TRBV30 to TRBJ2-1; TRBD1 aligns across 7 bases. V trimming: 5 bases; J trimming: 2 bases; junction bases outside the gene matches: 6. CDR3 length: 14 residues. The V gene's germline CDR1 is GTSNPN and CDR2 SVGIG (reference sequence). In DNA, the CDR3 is TGTGCCTGGGTGGACGGGACAGCCTACAATGAGCAGTTCTTC. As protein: CAWVDGTAYNEQFF.

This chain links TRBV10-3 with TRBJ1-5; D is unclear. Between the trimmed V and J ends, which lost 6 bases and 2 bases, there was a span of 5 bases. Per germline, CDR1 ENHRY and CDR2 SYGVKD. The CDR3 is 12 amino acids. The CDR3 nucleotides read TGTGCCATCAGCGACGGCAATCAGCCCCAGCATTTT. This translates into CAISDGNQPQHF.

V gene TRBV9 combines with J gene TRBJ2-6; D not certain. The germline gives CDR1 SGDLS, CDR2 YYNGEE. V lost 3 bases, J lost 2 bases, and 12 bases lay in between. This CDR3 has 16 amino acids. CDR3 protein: CASSAFSTPGANVLTF. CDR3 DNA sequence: TGTGCCAGCAGCGCCTTTTCCACGCCTGGGGCCAACGTCCTGACTTTC.